These 32 T cell receptor beta chains were all obtained from the same sample, sequenced in a study of T cells after posttransplantation cyclophosphamide. The repertoire was sequenced with immunoSEQ multiplex PCR; TCRdb's copy has only in-frame clones and lacks some. The sample counts about 12,000 clones, none seen once; the ten largest own 20% to 30%. A marrow graft followed busulfan-fludarabine conditioning, with cyclophosphamide on days +3 and +4. The specimen was PBMCs, collected after allogeneic stem cell transplant with posttransplant cyclophosphamide. These receptors were obtained from a female patient in her forties or fifties who received an allogeneic stem cell transplant from a related donor, was CMV-positive, and had acute GVHD only. The graft donor may have given rise to some T cells.

This clone was counted ten times or more. The J gene is TRBJ2-2, the V gene TRBV6-6, with a weak D call TRBD2 (5 bases). Germline V gene data show CDR1 as MNHNY and CDR2 as SVGAGI (reference sequence). The length of the CDR3 is 16 residues. V gave up 6 bases and J gave up 4 bases, with 18 bases separating them. As DNA, the CDR3 is TGTGCCAGCAGACCAAACAACAGAGGGAGCACCGGGGAGCTGTTTTTT. It is translated as CASRPNNRGSTGELFF.

The chain joins TRBV30 to TRBJ2-3; 7 bases are shared with TRBD1. This CDR3 spans 11 amino acids. Germline V gene data show CDR1 as GTSNPN and CDR2 as SVGIG (reference sequence). Trimming took 8 bases from V and 3 from J; bases not matched to a gene: 2. The CDR3 coding sequence is TGTGCCGCGGACAGGACAGATACGCAGTATTTT. Its protein product is CAADRTDTQYF.

The chain links TRBV25-1 to TRBJ1-1; 7 positions agree with TRBD1. Per germline, CDR1 MGHDK and CDR2 SYGVNS. J was trimmed by 1 base and V by 4 bases; bases with no gene match: 6. This CDR3 spans 15 amino acids. The CDR3 loop reads CASSAQTGKNTEAFF. CDR3 DNA sequence: TGTGCCAGCAGTGCCCAGACAGGGAAGAACACTGAAGCTTTCTTT.

This clone was counted ten times or more. The chain couples TRBV18 to TRBJ1-5; tentatively, D is TRBD1 (5 bases). V was clipped by 2 bases and J by 7 bases, with 18 bases between them. The CDR3 has 16 amino acids. Germline V CDR1 and CDR2: KGHSH, LQKENI. This CDR3 is CASSPTGGDFTQPQHF. The CDR3 DNA reads as TGTGCCAGCTCACCAACGGGGGGGGATTTTACACAGCCCCAGCATTTT.

A few counts support this clone. V is TRBV5-1 and J is TRBJ2-3; D possibly corresponds to TRBD1 (6 bases). Deletions cut 4 bases from V and 4 bases from J, with 16 bases between. The CDR3 extends over 15 amino acids. The germline V gene has CDR1 SGHRS and CDR2 YFSETQ. The CDR3: CASSNANTGPDTQYF. CDR3 coding DNA: TGCGCCAGCAGCAACGCCAACACAGGGCCAGATACGCAGTATTTT.

This clone was observed at least ten times. In DNA form, the CDR3 reads TGTGCCAGTAGTCGGGGACATCAATACATTCAGTACTTC. Protein: CASSRGHQYIQYF. The chain is built from TRBV19 and TRBJ2-4, with a tentative D call TRBD1 (6 bases). This CDR3 contains 13 residues. CDR1 is LNHDA and CDR2 is SQIVND in the germline V gene (reference sequence). V was cut by 5 bases and J by 8 bases, with 13 bases left in between. The full variable domain, its missing parts supplied by reference TRBV19 and TRBJ2-4, is DGGITQSPKYLFRKEGQNVTLSCEQNLNHDAMYWYRQDPGQGLRLIYYSQIVNDFQKGDIAEGYSVSREKKESFPLTVTSAQKNPTAFYLCASSRGHQYIQYFGAGTRLSVL.

This clone was seen at least ten times. The gene calls are TRBV7-2 and TRBJ2-2; TRBD2 agrees at 8 bases. CDR3 length equals 17 residues. CDR1 is SGHTA, CDR2 FQGNSA, per germline. V trimming: 0 bases; J trimming: 6 bases; junction bases outside the gene matches: 9. CDR3 bases: TGTGCCAGCAGCTTAGCAGGAACCGGGACTAGAGCCGGGGAGCTGTTTTTT. As protein: CASSLAGTGTRAGELFF. Drawing the rest from reference TRBV7-2 and TRBJ2-2, the complete variable domain is GAGVSQSPSNKVTEKGKDVELRCDPISGHTALYWYRQSLGQGLEFLIYFQGNSAPDKSGLPSDRFSAERTGGSVSTLTIQRTQQEDSAVYLCASSLAGTGTRAGELFFGEGSRLTVL.

This clone was observed at least ten times. The gene calls are TRBV9 and TRBJ2-3, with TRBD2 as a possible D gene (5 bases). Germline lookup yields CDR1 SGDLS and CDR2 YYNGEE. V was trimmed by 4 bases and J by 4 bases, leaving 10 bases between them. There are 13 residues in the CDR3. CDR3 nucleotide sequence: TGTGCCAGCAGCCCCGGGGTCCCAGATACGCAGTATTTT. It yields the protein CASSPGVPDTQYF.

This clone was counted many times. J is TRBJ2-7 and V is TRBV2, with unresolved D. The CDR3 length is 15 residues. Germline lookup yields CDR1 SNHLY and CDR2 FYNNEI. V dropped 7 bases and J dropped 3 bases, with 19 bases sitting between them. The chain's CDR3 is CASNRPWQENYEQYF. Here the CDR3 DNA reads TGTGCCAGCAACCGCCCGTGGCAGGAAAACTACGAGCAGTACTTC.

This clone was counted many times. The sample carries other DNA sequences with the same CDR3. The chain has TRBV9 and TRBJ2-1; D is ambiguous. V shed 0 bases and J shed 6 bases, with 10 bases lying between them. The CDR3 contains 14 residues. From germline, CDR1 is SGDLS and CDR2 YYNGEE. CDR3 DNA: TGTGCCAGCAGCGTAGAGAGTAGCACCAATGAGCAGTTCTTC. Amino acids: CASSVESSTNEQFF.

This clone has just a few counts. V gene TRBV9 combines with J gene TRBJ1-2; D is possibly TRBD1 (5 bases). Germline loops: CDR1 SGDLS, CDR2 YYNGEE. The CDR3 sequence is 16 residues long. V shed 0 bases and J shed 4 bases, with 16 bases lying between them. The CDR3 spells CASSVAPGLSSYGYTF. The CDR3 coding sequence is TGTGCCAGCAGCGTAGCGCCGGGACTTAGTTCCTATGGCTACACCTTC.

This clone was counted at least ten times. V is TRBV27 and J is TRBJ2-2; 8 bases are a match to TRBD1. The germline V gene encodes CDR1 MNHEY and CDR2 SMNVEV (reference sequence). CDR3 length: 17 amino acids. V dropped 5 bases and J dropped 2; count of bases not matched to a gene: 10. The CDR3 reads CASSGQGGFVNTGELFF. The CDR3 nucleotides read TGTGCCAGCAGTGGACAGGGTGGTTTTGTAAACACCGGGGAGCTGTTTTTT.

This clone was counted ten times or more. The chain combines TRBV6-6 with TRBJ1-6, with D unresolved. The germline gives CDR1 MNHNY, CDR2 SVGAGI (reference sequence). Trimming left V 7 bases short and J 14 bases short, with 18 bases between. There are 13 residues in the CDR3. CDR3 sequence reads: CASMRRGIGALHF. Here the CDR3 DNA reads TGTGCCAGCATGCGTAGAGGGATCGGCGCCCTCCACTTT.

This clone was seen repeatedly, ten times or more. V usage is TRBV4-2 and J usage is TRBJ1-6; the match to TRBD1 covers 8 bases. The germline gives CDR1 LGHNA, CDR2 YNFKEQ. J gave up 7 bases and V 4 bases, and 9 bases lay outside the gene matches. The CDR3 has 16 amino acids. The CDR3 loop reads CASSPPGTGENSPLHF. CDR3 nucleotides: TGTGCCAGCAGCCCGCCAGGGACAGGAGAAAATTCACCCCTCCACTTT.

This clone was recorded a few times. This chain links TRBV6-5 with TRBJ1-1; TRBD1 agrees at 7 bases. The CDR3 consists of 13 residues. Germline CDR1 is MNHEY and CDR2 is SVGAGI. V gave up 8 bases and J gave up 10 bases; unmatched junction bases: 13. CDR3 protein: CASPGQNILGAFF. The CDR3 DNA reads TGTGCCAGCCCGGGACAGAACATATTGGGAGCTTTCTTT.

In this sample, this clone turned up many times. The gene calls are TRBV5-4 and TRBJ2-7; 7 nucleotides line up with TRBD2. There are 16 residues in the CDR3. Germline trimming cut 4 bases from V and 5 bases from J; bases unmatched to any gene: 15. From germline, CDR1 is SGHNT and CDR2 YYREEE (reference sequence). CDR3: CASSRREREALNEQYV. The DNA for the CDR3 is TGTGCCAGCAGCCGGCGGGAGCGTGAGGCCCTAAACGAGCAGTACGTC.

The rearrangement uses TRBV7-3 and TRBJ2-3; tentative D call: TRBD2 (7 bases). The germline V and J ends were trimmed by 4 bases and 6 bases, with 17 bases remaining between them. The germline gives CDR1 SGHTA, CDR2 FQGTGA. CDR3 size: 15 residues. The CDR3 spells CASSSRGGFVDTQYF. In nucleotides, the CDR3 is TGTGCCAGCAGCTCGAGGGGGGGCTTTGTGGATACGCAGTATTTT.

Ten or more counts support this clone. This sequence joins TRBV10-3 and TRBJ1-5; no clear D. This CDR3 region has 14 residues. The germline V and J ends were trimmed by 3 bases and 4 bases, with 10 bases remaining between them. In germline, CDR1 is ENHRY, CDR2 SYGVKD. The CDR3 nucleotides are TGTGCCATCAGTGATGGACTTCTAAATCAGCCCCAGCATTTT. This codes for CAISDGLLNQPQHF.

This clone was found many times. V usage is TRBV9 and J usage is TRBJ1-6; D might be TRBD1 (5 bases). Germline CDR1 is SGDLS and CDR2 is YYNGEE. The CDR3 length is 14 residues. The ends were cut back, 4 bases at V and 4 bases at J, with 9 bases in the middle. This chain's CDR3 is CASSKQVYNSPLHF. DNA of the CDR3: TGTGCCAGCAGCAAACAGGTTTATAATTCACCCCTCCACTTT.

This clone was counted at least ten times. V and J are TRBV7-3 and TRBJ2-3; TRBD1 aligns across 10 bases. This CDR3 is built from 13 residues. The trim removed 5 bases at V and 8 bases at J, leaving 4 bases unmatched. From germline, CDR1 is SGHTA and CDR2 FQGTGA. This CDR3 reads CASSEGQGGTQYF. The CDR3 DNA reads as TGTGCCAGCAGCGAAGGACAGGGGGGTACGCAGTATTTT. Full variable domain (outside the CDR3, taken from reference TRBV7-3 and TRBJ2-3): GAGVSQTPSNKVTEKGKYVELRCDPISGHTALYWYRQSLGQGPEFLIYFQGTGAADDSGLPNDRFFAVRPEGSVSTLKIQRTERGDSAVYLCASSEGQGGTQYFGPGTRLTVL.

This clone showed up many times. The chain uses TRBV5-6 and TRBJ2-7, with a possible D match to TRBD2 (6 bases). CDR3 length equals 14 residues. The V end lost 3 bases, the J end lost 3 bases, and 13 bases lay between the germline ends. CDR1 and CDR2 from the germline V gene are SGHDT and YYEEEE. The CDR3 sequence is CASSSSGGNYEQYF. The CDR3 DNA reads as TGTGCCAGCAGCTCTAGTGGGGGGAACTACGAGCAGTACTTC.

In its sample, this clone was seen a few times. This chain connects TRBV9 to TRBJ2-5; D perhaps matches TRBD2 (6 bases). Trimming cost V 3 bases and J 2 bases, with 8 bases left between them. The germline V gene encodes CDR1 SGDLS and CDR2 YYNGEE. The CDR3 loop spans 13 amino acids. The DNA of the CDR3 is TGTGCCAGCAGCGGCGGGGCGCAAGAGACCCAGTACTTC. Amino acids: CASSGGAQETQYF.

This clone occurred many times. V gene TRBV6-5 combines with J gene TRBJ2-7, with 8 bases that match TRBD1. Trimming cost V 6 bases and J 0 bases; bases outside gene matches: 4. Germline V gene lookup returns CDR1 MNHEY and CDR2 SVGAGI. This CDR3 is 14 amino acids long. Here the CDR3 reads CASRRQGSSYEQYF. CDR3 nucleotide sequence: TGTGCCAGCAGACGACAGGGGAGCTCCTACGAGCAGTACTTC.

This clone was detected many times. J is TRBJ2-7 and V is TRBV28; 8 bases fit TRBD2. Germline V gene lookup returns CDR1 MDHEN and CDR2 SYDVKM. The CDR3 spans 16 residues. V shed 4 bases, J shed 4 bases, and the junction held 12 bases outside the gene matches. DNA of the CDR3: TGTGCCAGCAGTTCGACCGGAGGGACGGGGGGGTACGAGCAGTACTTC. It is translated as CASSSTGGTGGYEQYF.

This clone was seen many times. The genes are TRBV15 and TRBJ1-3; D remains unclear. Germline values: CDR1 LNHNV, CDR2 YYDKDF (reference sequence). The CDR3 extends over 15 amino acids. V lost 0 bases to trimming and J lost 8 bases, with 14 bases between them. The CDR3 reads CATSRDGILGDTIYF. CDR3 sequence (DNA): TGTGCCACCAGCAGAGATGGTATTTTAGGAGACACCATATATTTT.

At least ten counts were recorded for this clone. This chain joins TRBV4-2 and TRBJ1-1; TRBD1 matches at 10 bases. The CDR3 contains 16 residues. Looked up from germline, CDR1 is LGHNA and CDR2 is YNFKEQ. The V and J ends lost 0 bases and 9 bases, in that order; junction bases with no gene match: 10. The CDR3 region is CASSQEGRQGARQAFF. CDR3 DNA sequence: TGTGCCAGCAGCCAAGAAGGGAGACAGGGGGCGCGTCAAGCTTTCTTT.

This clone was seen ten or more times. V and J are TRBV18 and TRBJ2-1; possibly TRBD2 for D (6 bases). CDR3 size: 16 residues. Per the germline V gene, CDR1 is KGHSH and CDR2 is LQKENI. The germline V and J ends were trimmed by 6 bases and 0 bases, with 15 bases remaining between them. CDR3 nucleotides: TGTGCCAGCTCCCCGCGGATGGGGGGCTCCTACAATGAGCAGTTCTTC. Translating it yields CASSPRMGGSYNEQFF.

This clone was recorded a few times. The chain combines TRBV9 with TRBJ2-3; 7 bases are a match to TRBD1. CDR3 length: 18 amino acids. Germline V gives CDR1 SGDLS, CDR2 YYNGEE. V trimming: 3 bases; J trimming: 2 bases; junction bases outside the gene matches: 15. DNA for the CDR3: TGTGCCAGCAGCGCAAGAGGGGGCTGGACGGCGCCCACAGATACGCAGTATTTT. Protein: CASSARGGWTAPTDTQYF.

This clone has a count of ten or more. The chain links TRBV5-6 to TRBJ2-3; 12 bases are shared with TRBD2. This CDR3 is 16 amino acids long. The germline CDR1 and CDR2 sequences are SGHDT and YYEEEE. J gave up 4 bases and V 2 bases, and 5 bases lay outside the gene matches. The CDR3 DNA sequence: TGTGCCAGCAGCTTACTAGCGGGGGGCGGGTCAGATACGCAGTATTTT. Translated: CASSLLAGGGSDTQYF.

This clone has at least ten counts. V is TRBV5-5 and J is TRBJ1-5; D not resolved. Germline V gene lookup returns CDR1 SGHKS and CDR2 YYEKEE (reference sequence). With 1 base removed from V and 0 bases from J, the gap between germline ends came to 8 bases. The length of the CDR3 is 15 residues. Written as DNA, the CDR3 is TGTGCCAGCAGCTTGTTTGGCAATAGCAATCAGCCCCAGCATTTT. This encodes CASSLFGNSNQPQHF.

This clone was detected many times. The V and J genes are TRBV7-3 and TRBJ2-1, with 9 bases lining up with TRBD1. The CDR3 is 15 residues long. V was clipped by 3 bases and J by 2 bases; unmatched bases: 2. CDR1 and CDR2 (germline): SGHTA, FQGTGA. The CDR3 bases are TGTGCCAGCAGCTTGGGGACAGGGCCCTACAATGAGCAGTTCTTC. The encoded protein is CASSLGTGPYNEQFF.

This clone was seen many times. The V gene is TRBV11-2, the J gene TRBJ1-2; 9 bases align to TRBD1. The V gene's germline CDR1 is SGHAT and CDR2 FQNNGV. J lost 5 bases, V lost 5 bases, and 9 bases had no gene match. CDR3 length equals 15 residues. The DNA for the CDR3 is TGTGCCAGCAGCCCCGGGACAGGGACTGTTTATGGCTACACCTTC. It is translated as CASSPGTGTVYGYTF. Supplemented by reference TRBV11-2 and TRBJ1-2, the full variable domain reads EAGVAQSPRYKIIEKRQSVAFWCNPISGHATLYWYQQILGQGPKLLIQFQNNGVVDDSQLPKDRFSAERLKGVDSTLKIQPAKLEDSAVYLCASSPGTGTVYGYTFGSGTRLTVV.